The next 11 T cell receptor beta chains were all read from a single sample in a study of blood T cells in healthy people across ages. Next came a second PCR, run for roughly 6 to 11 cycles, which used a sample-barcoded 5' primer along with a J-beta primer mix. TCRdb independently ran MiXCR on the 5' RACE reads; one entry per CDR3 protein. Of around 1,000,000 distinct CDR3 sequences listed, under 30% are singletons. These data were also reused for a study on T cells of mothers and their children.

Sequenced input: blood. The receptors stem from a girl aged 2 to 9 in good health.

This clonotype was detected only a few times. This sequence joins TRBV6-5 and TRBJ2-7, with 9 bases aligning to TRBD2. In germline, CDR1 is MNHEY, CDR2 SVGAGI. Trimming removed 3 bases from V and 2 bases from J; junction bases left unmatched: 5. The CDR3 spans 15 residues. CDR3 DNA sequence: TGTGCCAGCAGTTATATTCAGCGGGGGGCCTACGAGCAGTACTTC. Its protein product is CASSYIQRGAYEQYF.

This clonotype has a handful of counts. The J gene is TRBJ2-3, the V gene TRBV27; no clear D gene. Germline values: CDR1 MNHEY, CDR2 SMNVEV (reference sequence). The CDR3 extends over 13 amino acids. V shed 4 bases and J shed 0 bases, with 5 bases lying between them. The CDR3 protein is CASSSHSTDTQYF. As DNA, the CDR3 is TGTGCCAGCAGTTCCCATAGCACAGATACGCAGTATTTT.

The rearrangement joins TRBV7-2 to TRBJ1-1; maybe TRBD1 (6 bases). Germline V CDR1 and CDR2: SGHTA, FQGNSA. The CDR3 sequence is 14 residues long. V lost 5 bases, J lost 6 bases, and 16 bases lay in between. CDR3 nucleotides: TGTGCCAGCAGCGTCCCAGGACAGACCGCTGAAGCTTTCTTT. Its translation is CASSVPGQTAEAFF.

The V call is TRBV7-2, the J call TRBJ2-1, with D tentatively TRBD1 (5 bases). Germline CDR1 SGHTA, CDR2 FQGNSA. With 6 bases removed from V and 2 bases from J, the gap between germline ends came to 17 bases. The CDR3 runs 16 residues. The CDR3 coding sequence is TGTGCCAGCAGTCCCCTGGGGCCAGGGACCTACAATGAGCAGTTCTTC. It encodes CASSPLGPGTYNEQFF.

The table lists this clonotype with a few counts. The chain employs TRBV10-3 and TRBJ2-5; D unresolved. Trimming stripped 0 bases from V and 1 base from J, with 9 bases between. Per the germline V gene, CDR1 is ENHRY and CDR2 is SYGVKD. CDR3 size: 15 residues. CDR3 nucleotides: TGTGCCATCAGTGAGTCGCCAGGTTTCCAAGAGACCCAGTACTTC. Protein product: CAISESPGFQETQYF.

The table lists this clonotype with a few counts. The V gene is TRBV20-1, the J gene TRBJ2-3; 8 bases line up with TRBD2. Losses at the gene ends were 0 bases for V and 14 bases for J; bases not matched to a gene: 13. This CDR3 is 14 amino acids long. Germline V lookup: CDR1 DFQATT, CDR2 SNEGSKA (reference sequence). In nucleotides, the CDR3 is TGCAGTGCTAGAGACCATCCCAGCGGGAGAGGGCTGTATTTT. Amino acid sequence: CSARDHPSGRGLYF.

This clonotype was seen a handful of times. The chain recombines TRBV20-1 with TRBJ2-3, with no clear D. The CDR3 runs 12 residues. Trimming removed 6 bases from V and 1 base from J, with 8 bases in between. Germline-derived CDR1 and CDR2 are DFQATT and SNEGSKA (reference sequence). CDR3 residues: CSAEDGTDTQYF. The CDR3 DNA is TGCAGTGCCGAGGACGGCACAGATACGCAGTATTTT.

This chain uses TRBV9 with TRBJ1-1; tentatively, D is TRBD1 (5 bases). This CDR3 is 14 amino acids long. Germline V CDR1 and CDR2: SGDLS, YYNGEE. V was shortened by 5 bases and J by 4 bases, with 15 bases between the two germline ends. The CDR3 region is CASRVDVGTTEAFF. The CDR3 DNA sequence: TGTGCCAGCAGAGTCGACGTGGGGACCACTGAAGCTTTCTTT.

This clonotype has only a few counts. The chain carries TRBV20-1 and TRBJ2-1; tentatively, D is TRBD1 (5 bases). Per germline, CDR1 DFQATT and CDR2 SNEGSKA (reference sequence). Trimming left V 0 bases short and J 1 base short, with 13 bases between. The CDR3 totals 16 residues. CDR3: CSAREGAVGSYNEQFF. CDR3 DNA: TGCAGTGCTAGAGAAGGGGCAGTTGGGTCCTACAATGAGCAGTTCTTC.

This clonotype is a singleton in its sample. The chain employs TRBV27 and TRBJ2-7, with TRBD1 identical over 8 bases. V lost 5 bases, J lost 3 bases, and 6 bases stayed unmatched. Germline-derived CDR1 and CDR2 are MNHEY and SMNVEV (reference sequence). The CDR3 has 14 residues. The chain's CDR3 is CASSPDRDLYEQYF. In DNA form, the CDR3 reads TGTGCCAGCAGTCCGGACAGGGACCTCTACGAGCAGTACTTC.

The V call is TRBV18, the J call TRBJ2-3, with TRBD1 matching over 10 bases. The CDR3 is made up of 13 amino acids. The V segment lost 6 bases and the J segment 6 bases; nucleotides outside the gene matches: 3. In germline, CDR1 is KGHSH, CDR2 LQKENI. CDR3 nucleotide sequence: TGTGCCAGCTCTGGGACAGGGGACGATACGCAGTATTTT. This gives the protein CASSGTGDDTQYF.